This T cell receptor (beta chain) came from a study of T cells after yellow fever vaccination (dated by TCRdb to the late 2010s). Background on the whole study: The SMART-Seq v4 Ultra Low Input RNA kit was used to prepare libraries from fractions with low cell numbers. To follow T-cell clones before and after both primary and booster YFV17D yellow fever vaccination, bulk TCR alpha and beta repertoires underwent longitudinal sequencing. Two healthy male donors, one aged 18 to 29 and one aged 30 to 40 years, made up the cohort. Blood was drawn at multiple timepoints before and after primary and secondary immunization, with bulk PBMC replicates and cell subsets isolated. General findings and caveats noted by the study authors: The secondary T-cell response was weaker than the primary response but faster, peaking on day 5 instead of day 15. Most clones expanded after primary vaccination were re-detected after the booster (around 96% of CD4 and roughly 87% of CD8), suggesting broad memory maintenance. Because only two donors were included in the study, the extent to which the findings can be generalized is limited. FACS-sorted repertoires could contain abundant contaminating clonotypes from the bulk population, so computational filtering was required. A small fraction of clonotypes appeared in both the CD4 and CD8 compartments, likely as a result of convergent recombination.

From the germline V gene, CDR1 is SGHTA and CDR2 is FQGNSA. V is cut by 1 base and J by 1 base, and the space between the germline ends is 12 bases. From cysteine to phenylalanine, the CDR3 is 16 amino acids long. The sequence is cut down to CDR3 DNA, 48 bases in frame from base 1. The sample's treatment or condition label, in plain terms: live attenuated yellow fever vaccine strain. Two biological replicates of bulk PBMCs were collected at each blood-draw timepoint. PBMCs were isolated from peripheral blood using a standard Ficoll-Paque protocol. TriZol was used to extract RNA from bulk PBMCs, CD4 and CD8 fractions, and dextramer-positive and dextramer-negative fractions. TCR cDNA was made using 5'RACE template switching, a step that added a universal primer site and unique molecular identifiers. Priming of cDNA synthesis was performed from both the TCR alpha and TCR beta constant segments. Library amplification used two PCR steps, and the second PCR step added sample barcodes and sequencing adapters. Libraries were sequenced on Illumina HiSeq 2500 (2x100 bp) or NovaSeq (2x150 bp). Per the source publication's procedure: MIGEC handled demultiplexing of reads and collapsing into UMI consensus sequences, while MiXCR performed V(D)J alignment. Vaccine-responding clonotypes were identified with edgeR using replicate PBMC samples, with FDR below 0.01 and a log2 fold change above 5 up to day 15 being required. Bulk clonotypes were assigned CD4 or CD8 identity according to which sequenced CD4 or CD8 repertoire held them at higher abundance. The public reads were quality trimmed at Q25 with fastp and then assembled into clones with MiXCR by TCRdb, keeping productive beta chains. Under each unique CDR3 protein, matching rows form one entry showing the most common genes and DNA. These V and J calls rely on TCRdb rather than the paper's analysis. Across this sample there are 400,000 or so distinct CDR3 sequences, with approximately 10% seen only once. The ten most abundant clones make up roughly 18% of the sample.

There are a few counts of this clonotype. Its antigen is unknown. Within one base of it there is no much larger clone, and no base qualities were kept. The material sequenced was PBMCs, taken on the day of the first yellow fever vaccination. This sequence originates from a man aged 18 to 29 who received the YFV17D yellow fever vaccine. The chain employs TRBV7-2 and TRBJ2-3; 6 matching bases give a weak D call of TRBD1. The DNA reads TGTGCCAGCAGCTTAGGACCAGGGGCGGGCACAGATACGCAGTATTTT. Translated, this gives CASSLGPGAGTDTQYF.